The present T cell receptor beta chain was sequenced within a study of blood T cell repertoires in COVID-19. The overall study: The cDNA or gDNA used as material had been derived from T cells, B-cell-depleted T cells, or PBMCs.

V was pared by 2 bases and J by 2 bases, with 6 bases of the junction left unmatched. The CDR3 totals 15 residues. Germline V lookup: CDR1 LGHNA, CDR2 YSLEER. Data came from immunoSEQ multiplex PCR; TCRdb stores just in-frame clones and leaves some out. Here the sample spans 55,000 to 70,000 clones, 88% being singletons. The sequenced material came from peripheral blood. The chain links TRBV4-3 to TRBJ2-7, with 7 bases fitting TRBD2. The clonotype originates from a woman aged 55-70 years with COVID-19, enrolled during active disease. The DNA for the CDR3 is TGCGCCAGCAGCCAAAGGTCTAGCGGCCCCTACGAGCAGTACTTC. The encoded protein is CASSQRSSGPYEQYF.